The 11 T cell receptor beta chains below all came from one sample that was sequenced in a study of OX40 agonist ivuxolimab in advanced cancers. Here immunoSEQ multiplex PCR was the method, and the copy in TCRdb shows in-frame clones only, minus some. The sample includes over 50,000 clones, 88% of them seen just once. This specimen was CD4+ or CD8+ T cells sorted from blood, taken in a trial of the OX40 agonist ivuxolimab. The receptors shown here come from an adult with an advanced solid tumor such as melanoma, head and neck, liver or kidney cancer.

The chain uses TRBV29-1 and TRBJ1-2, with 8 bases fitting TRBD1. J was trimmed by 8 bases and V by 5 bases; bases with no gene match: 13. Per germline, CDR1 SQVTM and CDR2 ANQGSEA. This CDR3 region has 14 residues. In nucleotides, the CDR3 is TGCAGCGTTTCCCGGACAGGGACCCCTGAGGGCTACACCTTC. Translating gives CSVSRTGTPEGYTF.

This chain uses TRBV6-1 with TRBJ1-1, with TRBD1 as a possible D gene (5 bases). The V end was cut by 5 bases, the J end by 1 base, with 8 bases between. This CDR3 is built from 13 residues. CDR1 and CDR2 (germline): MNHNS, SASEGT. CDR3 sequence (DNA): TGTGCCAGCAGTTGGGGCAGGAACACTGAAGCTTTCTTT. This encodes CASSWGRNTEAFF.

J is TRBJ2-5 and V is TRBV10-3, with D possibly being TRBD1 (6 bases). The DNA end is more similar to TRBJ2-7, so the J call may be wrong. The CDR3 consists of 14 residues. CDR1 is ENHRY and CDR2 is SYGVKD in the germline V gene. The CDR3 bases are TGTGCCATCAGTAGAGACAGGCCCGACTACGAGCAGTACTTC. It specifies CAISRDRPDYEQYF.

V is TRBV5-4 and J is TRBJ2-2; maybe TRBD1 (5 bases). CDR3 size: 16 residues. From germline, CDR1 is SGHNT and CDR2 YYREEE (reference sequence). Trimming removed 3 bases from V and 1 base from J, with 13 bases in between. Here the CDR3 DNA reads TGTGCCAGCAGCTCCCCCCTGACAGTGAACACCGGGGAGCTGTTTTTT. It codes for CASSSPLTVNTGELFF.

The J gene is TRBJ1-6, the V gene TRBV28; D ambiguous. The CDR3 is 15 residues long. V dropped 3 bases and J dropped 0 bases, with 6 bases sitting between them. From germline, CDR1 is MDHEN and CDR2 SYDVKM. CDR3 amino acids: CASSFRSSYNSPLHF. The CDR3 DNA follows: TGTGCCAGCAGTTTCAGGAGCTCCTATAATTCACCCCTCCACTTT.

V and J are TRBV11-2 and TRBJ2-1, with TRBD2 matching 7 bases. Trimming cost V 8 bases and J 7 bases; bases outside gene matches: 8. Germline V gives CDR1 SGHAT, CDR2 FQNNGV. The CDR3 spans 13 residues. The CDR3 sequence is CASLIAGGNEQFF. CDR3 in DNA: TGTGCCAGCCTCATAGCGGGCGGGAATGAGCAGTTCTTC.

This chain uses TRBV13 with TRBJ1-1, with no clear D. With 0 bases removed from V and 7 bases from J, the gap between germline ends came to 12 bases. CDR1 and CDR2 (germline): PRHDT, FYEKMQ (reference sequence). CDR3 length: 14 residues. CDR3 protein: CASSLGGLDGEAFF. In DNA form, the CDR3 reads TGTGCCAGCAGCTTAGGTGGCCTGGATGGTGAAGCTTTCTTT.

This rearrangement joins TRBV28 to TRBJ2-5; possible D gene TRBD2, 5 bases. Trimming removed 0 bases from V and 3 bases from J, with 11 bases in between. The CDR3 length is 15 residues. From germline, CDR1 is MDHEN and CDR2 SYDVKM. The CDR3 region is CASSLWSSGKETQYF. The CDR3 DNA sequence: TGTGCCAGCAGTTTATGGTCGTCGGGGAAAGAGACCCAGTACTTC. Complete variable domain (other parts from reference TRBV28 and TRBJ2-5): DVKVTQSSRYLVKRTGEKVFLECVQDMDHENMFWYRQDPGLGLRLIYFSYDVKMKEKGDIPEGYSVSREKKERFSLILESASTNQTSMYLCASSLWSSGKETQYFGPGTRLLVL.

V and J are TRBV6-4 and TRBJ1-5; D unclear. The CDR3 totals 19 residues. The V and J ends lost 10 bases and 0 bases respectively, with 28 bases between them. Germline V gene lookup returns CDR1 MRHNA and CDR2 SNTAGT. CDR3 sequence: CAMLRWFCSLLGSNQPQHF. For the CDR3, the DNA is TGTGCCATGCTGCGCTGGTTTTGTTCTCTGTTGGGTAGCAATCAGCCCCAGCATTTT.

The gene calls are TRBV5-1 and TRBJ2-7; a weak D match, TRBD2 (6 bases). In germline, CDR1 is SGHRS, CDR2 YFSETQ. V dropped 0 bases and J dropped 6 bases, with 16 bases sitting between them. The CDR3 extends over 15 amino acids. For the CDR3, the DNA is TGCGCCAGCAGCTTGGGGCTGCAAGCGGGTTCCGAGCAGTACTTC. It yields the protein CASSLGLQAGSEQYF.

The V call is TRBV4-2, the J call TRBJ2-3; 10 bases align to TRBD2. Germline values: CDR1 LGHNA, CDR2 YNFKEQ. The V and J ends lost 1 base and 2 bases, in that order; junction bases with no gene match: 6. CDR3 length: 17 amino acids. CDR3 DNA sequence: TGTGCCAGCAGCCAAGCCAGTAGCGGGAGGTCCACAGATACGCAGTATTTT. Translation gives CASSQASSGRSTDTQYF.